This T cell receptor (beta chain) emerged from a study (dated by TCRdb to 2021 to 2024). Findings and caveats that apply to the study as a whole: According to the authors, more investigation is needed, including longitudinal sampling and evaluation of a control group.

On this clone: The antigen this receptor binds is unknown. Per-base quality was not reported, and no clone a single base away is much larger than it.

For TCR beta sequencing, genomic DNA was taken from unsorted PBMCs, and those PBMCs had been isolated from peripheral blood. Based on the germline V gene, the CDR1 and CDR2 sequences are SGHVS and FNYEAQ. The V and J ends are trimmed by 5 bases and 6 bases, leaving 20 bases between them. Counted from cysteine to phenylalanine, this CDR3 has 16 amino acids. CDR3 DNA only is kept here, 48 bases in frame from base 1. Survey-level sequencing on the immunoSEQ platform was used to profile the TCR beta chain repertoires. The authors processed their data as follows. Repertoire diversity was quantified by the inverse Simpson index, and CDR3 amino acid length spectratypes and V-J pairing frequencies were compared. TCR beta CDR3 sequences were matched against VDJdb to annotate clonotypes specific to SARS-CoV-2, CMV, influenza A and EBV. The table comes from immuneACCESS by way of TCRdb, which keeps in-frame sequences with V and J called. Part of the clones is missing from these tables; in studies checked, under half for an unresolved V gene and the rest for unknown reasons. V and J calls and clone size follow that table, whereas D and trimming were derived from the DNA. The sample includes nearly 70,000 clones, with 90% to 95% observed a single time. The top ten constitute approximately 4.4% of the sample.

The receptor chain draws on TRBV7-6 and TRBJ2-1; the D gene is perhaps TRBD2, on 7 matching bases. The source material was PBMCs. The source is a man aged 40-50 years with rheumatoid arthritis. The base sequence is TGTGCCAGCAGCAGACGCGGGGGCAATAGGGGCAATGAGCAGTTCTTC. This encodes CASSRRGGNRGNEQFF.